This T cell receptor (beta chain) was retrieved from a study of human T cells and chemical hapten exposure. Individual cDNA molecules each carried unique molecular identifiers attached by the library. TCRdb reprocessed the RACE reads via MiXCR and lists one record per CDR3 protein. The table shows more than 250,000 distinct CDR3 sequences, with approximately 8.6% occurring only once. Study-level findings and limits: Patch test scores rose with PT1 expanded TCR counts, a positive correlation.

V was shortened by 6 bases and J by 0 bases, with 15 bases between the two germline ends. This CDR3 has 15 amino acids. Time point here: pre-sensitization, week 0. The treatment: therapeutic diphenylcyclopropenone sensitization with weekly scalp DPC. A note on this clonotype: The antigen remains undetermined.

The material sequenced was whole blood, taken in connection with sensitization to the hapten diphenylcyclopropenone (DPC). This chain joins TRBV12-3 or TRBV12-4 and TRBJ2-7; D assignment may be TRBD1 or TRBD2 (5 bases each). The TCR comes from a woman in her thirties or forties with alopecia areata. Some clones in this sample may be carry-over from other donors' samples. The CDR3 nucleotides read TGTGCCAGCAGCACAAGACAGCGGTTCTCCTACGAGCAGTACTTC. The encoded protein is CASSTRQRFSYEQYF.